The T cell receptor (beta chain) described here comes from a study of cytomegalovirus exposure and HLA in healthy donors. Germline CDR1 SSHAT, CDR2 FNYEAQ (reference sequence). This CDR3 is built from 13 residues. As to this clone: What it recognizes is unknown. One junction end does not reproduce the germline sequence, and a read error may be involved.

General study findings and limits: High sensitivity and specificity were reportedly achieved when the classifier diagnosed cytomegalovirus status. Later work found most CMV-associated TCR beta chains apparently HLA-restricted. CMV serostatus alone was available as immune exposure information.

Use of 60 Vbeta and 13 Jbeta primers characterized the PCR. TCRdb keeps only in-frame clones here, not all; method: immunoSEQ multiplex PCR. The table lists around 190,000 clones, roughly 77% of them singletons. The rearrangement links TRBV7-7 to TRBJ2-3; D is ambiguous. This receptor was identified in a woman aged 50 to 60 in good health and CMV-seronegative. Specimen: PBMCs. The CDR3 DNA reads as TGTGCTAGCAGCCAATCCCACGGAGATACGCAGTATTTT. It encodes CASSQSHGDTQYF.